This T cell receptor beta chain was obtained from a study of early T cells in non-severe SARS-CoV-2 infection. Regarding the study as a whole: The study's VDJdb matching favored anti-spike CD8 responses and missed private and CD4 specificities.

Germline V gives CDR1 SGHAT, CDR2 FQNNGV. Between the trimmed V and J ends, which lost 3 bases and 4 bases, there was a span of 16 bases. The CDR3 sequence is 15 residues long. At least ten counts were recorded for this clonotype. No antigen is known for it. TCRdb independently ran MiXCR on the 5' RACE reads; one entry per CDR3 protein. The table includes about 22,000 distinct CDR3 sequences, under 4.5% detected once. The rearrangement uses TRBV11-2 and TRBJ2-7; perhaps TRBD2 as D (5 bases). This clonotype originated in an adult who was a healthcare worker with PCR-confirmed SARS-CoV-2 infection or an uninfected control (not recorded which). The specimen sequenced was whole blood. The CDR3 sequence is CASSLGAAPQYEQYF. CDR3 bases: TGTGCCAGCAGCTTGGGAGCAGCCCCCCAATACGAGCAGTACTTC.